This TCR beta chain was recovered during a study of TIL therapy for anti-PD-1-resistant metastatic lung cancer (TCRdb year 2021). About the study as a whole: Among the enrolled patients, the median age was roughly 54 years (range about 38-85), and the median tumor PD-L1 proportion score was approximately 5.9%. The cohort was composed predominantly of lung adenocarcinoma, with several EGFR-mutant and two ALK-rearranged tumors included, and half of patients were identified as current or former smokers. Across the cohort, whole-exome sequencing showed a median non-synonymous tumor mutation burden of roughly 1.5 mutations per megabase. Clonotypes were tracked across tumor, expanded TIL product and serial blood samples by T cell receptor beta sequencing of tumor and peripheral blood. Study-level results and caveats: The study protocol defined all tumor marker inferences as exploratory. Generalizability was limited because the cohort was highly selected, with more treatment-naive, never-smoker and oncogene-addicted patients included than is typical. Clonal turnover during TIL culture was high, and many clones enriched in the product were not detected in the baseline tumor, suggesting clonal contraction instead of faithful expansion. Compared with baseline intratumoral T cells, expanded TIL cultures were more clonal and less diverse (median clonality 6% vs 31%, p < 0.0001).

Per the publication, the time point label means: pre-treatment sample, taken before nivolumab and TIL therapy. The baseline tumor samples were excised metastases, mostly pleural nodules or supraclavicular lymph nodes, taken from the same resection that was used to grow TIL. Tumors were harvested prior to any PD-1/PD-L1 blockade, after which nivolumab was administered to patients, and lymphodepletion, expanded TIL infusion and IL-2 were given to patients who progressed. Between October 2017 and early 2020, a dual-center phase I trial enrolled adults who had stage 4 NSCLC. Samples were obtained from a single-arm, open-label phase I trial in which tumor-infiltrating lymphocyte therapy with nivolumab was evaluated in advanced non-small cell lung cancer. For each resected tumor, portions were snap-frozen in liquid nitrogen and kept at -80 degrees C. Using laser-capture macrodissection, tumor regions of interest were selected on H&E sections, then pulverized into roughly 14 mg aliquots and extracted using Qiagen Allprep kits.

CDR1 and CDR2, looked up from the germline V gene, are MDHEN and SYDVKM. The CDR3 sequence holds 11 residues, the cysteine and phenylalanine included. Only the CDR3 part of the read is kept: 33 bases, read in frame from the first base. Deletion took 2 bases off V and 4 bases off J, with a span of 2 bases between the germline ends. TCR beta CDR3 regions were amplified from genomic DNA with the immunoSEQ v3 hsTCRB kit using bias-controlled multiplex PCR. TCR libraries were sequenced on an Illumina NextSeq 500 to about 1.8 million read pairs for survey level or roughly 4.5-6.5 million for deep level. Processing in the source paper ran as follows. V, D and J genes were assigned, non-productive sequences were removed, and clonality was reported by immunoSEQ Analyzer software. Repertoires of infused TIL and blood were compared using productive Simpson clonality and the Morisita overlap index of productive TRB rearrangements. The table was pulled from immuneACCESS by TCRdb, which kept in-frame rearrangements only. Such tables lose some clones; where checked, under half of the loss comes from unresolved V genes, and the rest has no known cause. That table gives V, J and clone size, and the DNA gave D and trimming. The sample table records over 25,000 clones; 55% to 80% of these occur just once. 7% to 9% of the sample belongs to the ten largest clones.

For this clone: No cognate antigen has been identified for it. Qualities for individual bases were not recorded, and no much larger clone is one base off.

The chain is made from TRBV28 and TRBJ2-5; no D gene is confidently identified. The sequence derives from a person aged 25 to 85 with non-small cell lung cancer. The material was tumor tissue, obtained at baseline. The DNA sequence follows: TGTGCCAGCAGTTTAGGAGAGACCCAGTACTTC. Protein translation: CASSLGETQYF.